This note documents a single T cell receptor beta chain sequence. The data were taken from a study of blood T cell repertoires in COVID-19. On the study more broadly: The samples span acute and convalescent COVID-19 from the United States, Italy and Spain. PBMCs, B-cell-depleted T cells, or T cells provided the cDNA or gDNA that made up the material.

The CDR3 loop spans 17 amino acids. V was trimmed by 2 bases and J by 0 bases, leaving 18 bases between them. Germline values: CDR1 SGHRS, CDR2 YFSETQ. Original handling: Nucleated cell counts were estimated from reference gene primer amplification. Data came from immunoSEQ multiplex PCR; TCRdb stores just in-frame clones and leaves some out. V and J calls and clone size are those listed in that table; D and trimming were worked out from the DNA. The top ten hold 20% to 25% of the sample, which has some 94,000 clones, about 70% seen once. Sequencing was carried out using peripheral blood. The chain uses TRBV5-1 and TRBJ2-7; the D is unclear. The clonotype was recovered from a woman aged 60-75 years in a cohort sampled during active or convalescent COVID-19. CDR3 amino acids: CASSFGRSPQYSYEQYF. In DNA form, the CDR3 reads TGCGCCAGCAGCTTTGGCCGATCACCCCAATACTCCTACGAGCAGTACTTC.